Sequencing of this T cell receptor beta chain was carried out in a study of blood T cell repertoires in COVID-19. Authors' methods: Estimated nucleated cell counts came from reference gene primer amplification. Assay used: immunoSEQ multiplex PCR; TCRdb lists only in-frame clones, some missing. Clone size and the V and J calls come from that table; the DNA yielded D and trimming. The data hold 100,000 to 150,000 clones, with around nine tenths observed a single time. This CDR3 has 17 residues. After removal of 3 bases from V and 3 bases from J, the junction contained 7 bases not matched to a gene. Per germline, CDR1 MNHEY and CDR2 SMNVEV (reference sequence).

The genes are TRBV27 and TRBJ2-6; TRBD2 aligns across 8 bases. The receptor's source is a woman in her 70s with COVID-19, enrolled during active disease. The source material was peripheral blood. DNA of the CDR3: TGTGCCAGCAGTTTTTCGGGGGGGGGCCTTGGGGCCAACGTCCTGACTTTC. Translating it yields CASSFSGGGLGANVLTF.